The 17 T cell receptor beta chains reported below all come from one sample, sequenced in a study of a mutant IDH1 vaccine in newly diagnosed glioma. Time point specified: week 35, safety follow-up. A single vaccine dose contained 300 ug of mutant IDH1 20-mer peptide, and topical imiquimod was used with it. These receptors' antigens are unknown. Produced via immunoSEQ multiplex PCR; TCRdb's table is partial and in-frame only. The profile shows tens of thousands of clones, over 60% of them singletons. This specimen was PBMCs, taken from a glioma patient whose treatment included an IDH1 peptide vaccine. All receptors derive from a middle-aged man with glioma.

This clone was counted a few times. This rearrangement joins TRBV19 to TRBJ1-1; unclear D gene. CDR3 length: 12 residues. The V gene lost 8 bases and the J gene lost 3 bases, with 10 bases spanning the gap. Germline lookup yields CDR1 LNHDA and CDR2 SQIVND (reference sequence). The CDR3 spells CASRTWDTEAFF. CDR3 DNA sequence: TGTGCCAGTCGTACGTGGGACACTGAAGCTTTCTTT.

CDR3: CASSLEYNEQFF. Here the CDR3 DNA reads TGCGCCAGCAGCTTGGAATACAATGAGCAGTTCTTC. The chain recombines TRBV5-1 with TRBJ2-1, with unresolved D. The CDR3 runs to 12 residues. Germline loops: CDR1 SGHRS, CDR2 YFSETQ. Trimming took off 0 bases at V and 4 bases at J, with 2 bases between the two ends.

The rearrangement joins TRBV6-1 to TRBJ1-3; D call uncertain. From germline, CDR1 is MNHNS and CDR2 SASEGT. CDR3 size: 17 residues. The V and J ends lost 4 bases and 3 bases respectively, with 19 bases between them. The CDR3 coding sequence is TGTGCCAGCAGTGGAGGACGGCCTAAGGCCGGTGGAAACACCATATATTTT. This gives the protein CASSGGRPKAGGNTIYF.

This clone has just a few counts. The chain carries TRBV10-2 and TRBJ2-1; weak D call: TRBD2 (7 bases). CDR1 is WSHSY, CDR2 SAAADI, per germline. This CDR3 has 11 amino acids. With 8 bases removed from V and 8 bases from J, the gap between germline ends came to 10 bases. In DNA, the CDR3 is TGCGCCAGCTCGGGGGGCCATGAGCAGTTCTTC. As protein: CASSGGHEQFF.

The V and J genes are TRBV11-2 and TRBJ2-4; D gene ambiguous. Germline CDR1 is SGHAT and CDR2 is FQNNGV. Trimming cost V 1 base and J 5 bases, with 9 bases left between them. The CDR3 covers 14 residues. The CDR3 DNA is TGTGCCAGCAGCTTAGTTGACACCCAAAACATTCAGTACTTC. Protein product: CASSLVDTQNIQYF.

The chain joins TRBV6-6 to TRBJ1-5; D uncertain. CDR3 length: 13 amino acids. The V gene's germline CDR1 is MNHNY and CDR2 SVGAGI (reference sequence). The germline V and J ends were trimmed by 9 bases and 10 bases, with 19 bases remaining between them. The CDR3 DNA reads TGTGCCAGTTACGACGGGCTAATAGGACCCCAGCATTTT. Translation gives CASYDGLIGPQHF.

The rearrangement joins TRBV29-1 to TRBJ2-1; 9 nucleotides align to TRBD2. Trimming cost V 0 bases and J 6 bases; bases outside gene matches: 6. This CDR3 is built from 15 residues. CDR1 is SQVTM and CDR2 is ANQGSEA in the germline V gene. The CDR3 DNA follows: TGCAGCGTTGAAGATGGCCTAGCGGGGATCAATGAGCAGTTCTTC. This gives the protein CSVEDGLAGINEQFF.

V is TRBV5-5 and J is TRBJ2-3; 14 nucleotides agree with TRBD2. This CDR3 region has 17 residues. Germline V gene lookup returns CDR1 SGHKS and CDR2 YYEKEE (reference sequence). The ends lost 4 bases at V and 0 bases at J; junction bases unmatched: 4. The CDR3 sequence: CASSLRLAGGSTDTQYF. The CDR3 nucleotides read TGTGCCAGCAGCCTCCGACTAGCGGGAGGGAGCACAGATACGCAGTATTTT.

The chain couples TRBV9 to TRBJ2-5; D may correspond to TRBD1 or TRBD2 (5 bases each). Germline values: CDR1 SGDLS, CDR2 YYNGEE. CDR3 length: 13 residues. V was shortened by 1 base and J by 3 bases, with 7 bases between the two germline ends. CDR3 loop: CASSVRDEETQYF. CDR3 nucleotides: TGTGCCAGCAGCGTACGGGACGAAGAGACCCAGTACTTC.

The gene calls are TRBV7-2 and TRBJ2-7; TRBD1 matches at 10 bases. Trimming at V came to 0 bases and at J to 3 bases, leaving 5 bases not matched to a gene. Germline V gives CDR1 SGHTA, CDR2 FQGNSA. The CDR3 is made up of 16 amino acids. The CDR3 loop reads CASSLAAGQGSYEQYF. The CDR3 DNA follows: TGTGCCAGCAGCTTAGCCGCGGGACAGGGGAGCTACGAGCAGTACTTC.

This clone was observed a single time. The genes are TRBV25-1 and TRBJ2-7; 10 bases match TRBD1. The ends lost 4 bases at V and 5 bases at J; junction bases unmatched: 5. Germline CDR1 and CDR2: MGHDK and SYGVNS. The CDR3 is made up of 14 amino acids. CDR3 sequence: CASSGDRGPNEQYF. Written as DNA, the CDR3 is TGTGCCAGCAGTGGCGACAGGGGGCCGAACGAGCAGTACTTC.

The J gene is TRBJ1-1, the V gene TRBV6-1, with D unclear. The V end was cut by 7 bases, the J end by 0 bases, with 12 bases between. In germline, CDR1 is MNHNS, CDR2 SASEGT. The CDR3 consists of 14 residues. The CDR3 DNA reads as TGTGCCAGCATCAAGGACCGATTGAACACTGAAGCTTTCTTT. Protein sequence: CASIKDRLNTEAFF.

The chain couples TRBV7-8 to TRBJ1-1; 8 bases are shared with TRBD1. This CDR3 contains 15 residues. V lost 2 bases, J lost 2 bases, and 4 bases stayed unmatched. The germline CDR1 and CDR2 sequences are SGHVS and FQNEAQ. The CDR3 DNA reads TGTGCCAGCAGCTTATGGGACAGGATTAACACTGAAGCTTTCTTT. Protein sequence: CASSLWDRINTEAFF.

V and J are TRBV6-5 and TRBJ1-3; D is unresolved. The CDR3 extends over 16 amino acids. Germline CDR1 MNHEY, CDR2 SVGAGI. The germline V and J ends were trimmed by 0 bases and 3 bases, with 12 bases remaining between them. The CDR3 nucleotides read TGTGCCAGCAGTTACTCGAGTGGGGTGGGTGGAAACACCATATATTTT. This encodes CASSYSSGVGGNTIYF.

This clone appeared once. The chain combines TRBV6-1 with TRBJ1-2; the D is unclear. The ends were cut back, 2 bases at V and 3 bases at J, with 4 bases in the middle. Germline CDR1 is MNHNS and CDR2 is SASEGT. The CDR3 is 12 residues long. CDR3 loop: CASSELDYGYTF. DNA for the CDR3: TGTGCCAGCAGTGAATTGGACTATGGCTACACCTTC.

The J gene is TRBJ1-1, the V gene TRBV15, with D uncertain. This CDR3 has 19 amino acids. V gave up 5 bases and J gave up 6 bases, with 31 bases separating them. Germline V CDR1 and CDR2: LNHNV, YYDKDF (reference sequence). CDR3 region: CATSPTLNIGPIRTSEAFF. The CDR3 region has the DNA TGTGCCACCAGCCCTACCTTGAACATAGGCCCCATTAGGACCTCTGAAGCTTTCTTT.

This clone was observed a few times. The CDR3 DNA sequence: TGTGCCAGCACCAGCATGGGAGGGTTGGGTGGCTACACCTTC. It is translated as CASTSMGGLGGYTF. The chain recombines TRBV7-9 with TRBJ1-2, with no clear D. The CDR3 spans 14 residues. Germline V gene sequence: CDR1 SEHNR, CDR2 FQNEAQ (reference sequence). Trimming took off 7 bases at V and 7 bases at J, with 19 bases between the two ends.